A selection of T cell receptor beta chains follows, all from one sample in a study of T cell repertoires in cytomegalovirus infection. No antigen is known for these receptors. TCRdb fed the reads into MiXCR, producing one record per CDR3 protein. The sample records about 83,000 distinct CDR3 sequences, about half being singletons. The sequencing used CD8+ T cells from cultured PBMCs, collected from culture after CMV antigen stimulation. The receptors stem from a human donor in good health (CMV status not recorded). Some clones in this sample may be carry-over from other donors' samples. Both conserved end residues are part of each CDR3. The order of the fields is D gene, V gene, J gene, CDR3 length, clone size, CDR3 protein, CDR3 DNA. A D gene is named only where the DNA matches it firmly. Clone size is given for some rows only: seen once, a few or many times, or a class if the clone is expanded.

d_gene: .
v_gene: TRBV11-2
j_gene: TRBJ1-1
len: 15
abundance: .
CDR3aa: CASSHIHRENTEAFF
CDR3nt: TGTGCCAGCAGCCATATCCACAGGGAGAACACTGAAGCTTTCTTT

d_gene: .
v_gene: TRBV27
j_gene: TRBJ1-5
len: 16
abundance: few
CDR3aa: CASSPHGAPSNQPQHF
CDR3nt: TGTGCCAGCAGTCCACATGGGGCGCCCAGCAATCAGCCCCAGCATTTT

d_gene: TRBD1
v_gene: TRBV20-1
j_gene: TRBJ1-2
len: 14
abundance: few
CDR3aa: CSAPPTGNIYGYTF
CDR3nt: TGCAGTGCTCCCCCGACAGGGAATATCTATGGCTACACCTTC

d_gene: .
v_gene: TRBV29-1
j_gene: TRBJ2-7
len: 13
abundance: .
CDR3aa: CSVEGLGSHEQYF
CDR3nt: TGCAGCGTTGAAGGTCTGGGGTCCCACGAGCAGTACTTC

d_gene: .
v_gene: TRBV7-8
j_gene: TRBJ1-2
len: 13
abundance: few
CDR3aa: CASSLRVFSGYTF
CDR3nt: TGTGCCAGCAGCTTGAGGGTTTTCAGTGGCTACACCTTC

d_gene: .
v_gene: TRBV4-1
j_gene: TRBJ2-2
len: 11
abundance: .
CDR3aa: CASSRLGELFF
CDR3nt: TGCGCCAGCAGCCGACTCGGGGAGCTGTTTTTT

d_gene: TRBD2
v_gene: TRBV7-3
j_gene: TRBJ2-5
len: 16
abundance: few
CDR3aa: CASSLLAGGPRETQYF
CDR3nt: TGTGCCAGCAGCCTCCTAGCGGGGGGCCCCCGGGAGACCCAGTACTTC

d_gene: TRBD2
v_gene: TRBV20-1
j_gene: TRBJ2-7
len: 14
abundance: .
CDR3aa: CSAAGTSSSGEQYF
CDR3nt: TGCAGTGCCGCCGGGACTAGCAGCTCGGGCGAGCAGTACTTC

d_gene: .
v_gene: TRBV12-3/TRBV12-4
j_gene: TRBJ2-2
len: 13
abundance: .
CDR3aa: CASTQSNTGELFF
CDR3nt: TGTGCCAGCACCCAATCCAACACCGGGGAGCTGTTTTTT

d_gene: .
v_gene: TRBV27
j_gene: TRBJ2-7
len: 13
abundance: .
CDR3aa: CASREGGSYEQYF
CDR3nt: TGTGCCAGCAGGGAGGGTGGGTCCTACGAGCAGTACTTC

d_gene: .
v_gene: TRBV27
j_gene: TRBJ2-1
len: 15
abundance: .
CDR3aa: CASSPRVRVYYEQFF
CDR3nt: TGTGCCAGCAGTCCACGGGTGAGGGTCTACTATGAGCAGTTCTTC

d_gene: .
v_gene: TRBV7-4
j_gene: TRBJ1-1
len: 14
abundance: .
CDR3aa: CASSLELVNTEAFF
CDR3nt: TGTGCCAGCAGCTTAGAGTTGGTCAACACTGAAGCTTTCTTT

d_gene: TRBD2
v_gene: TRBV19
j_gene: TRBJ2-3
len: 15
abundance: .
CDR3aa: CASRVLAKRGDTQYF
CDR3nt: TGTGCCAGTAGAGTACTAGCGAAGCGAGGGGATACGCAGTATTTT

d_gene: .
v_gene: TRBV28
j_gene: TRBJ2-7
len: 14
abundance: few
CDR3aa: CASSSIDITYEQYF
CDR3nt: TGTGCCAGCAGTTCGATTGATATCACCTACGAGCAGTACTTC

d_gene: TRBD2
v_gene: TRBV5-6
j_gene: TRBJ2-3
len: 15
abundance: few
CDR3aa: CASSFDSGGADTQYF
CDR3nt: TGTGCCAGCAGCTTTGATAGCGGGGGGGCAGATACGCAGTATTTT

d_gene: TRBD1
v_gene: TRBV28
j_gene: TRBJ1-5
len: 15
abundance: .
CDR3aa: CASNDRGGSNQPQHF
CDR3nt: TGTGCCAGTAACGACAGGGGTGGTAGCAATCAGCCCCAGCATTTT

d_gene: TRBD1
v_gene: TRBV12-3/TRBV12-4
j_gene: TRBJ1-5
len: 16
abundance: .
CDR3aa: CASSAPGQGGNQPQHF
CDR3nt: TGTGCCAGCAGTGCGCCGGGACAGGGGGGAAATCAGCCCCAGCATTTT

d_gene: .
v_gene: TRBV6-6
j_gene: TRBJ1-4
len: 16
abundance: .
CDR3aa: CASSYSGGATNEKLFF
CDR3nt: TGTGCCAGCAGTTACTCAGGGGGTGCAACTAATGAAAAACTGTTTTTT

d_gene: .
v_gene: TRBV6-1
j_gene: TRBJ2-7
len: 13
abundance: few
CDR3aa: CASSEADIYEQYF
CDR3nt: TGTGCCAGCAGTGAAGCAGACATCTACGAGCAGTACTTC

d_gene: .
v_gene: TRBV7-2
j_gene: TRBJ2-2
len: 16
abundance: many
CDR3aa: CASSLERLKNTGELFF
CDR3nt: TGTGCCAGCAGCTTAGAAAGGCTAAAGAACACCGGGGAGCTGTTTTTT

d_gene: TRBD2
v_gene: TRBV11-3
j_gene: TRBJ2-1
len: 17
abundance: .
CDR3aa: CASSSRLAGAPYNEQFF
CDR3nt: TGTGCCAGCAGCTCCCGACTAGCGGGGGCCCCCTACAATGAGCAGTTCTTC

d_gene: .
v_gene: TRBV2
j_gene: TRBJ1-4
len: 15
abundance: many
CDR3aa: CASSGKGSTNEKLFF
CDR3nt: TGTGCCAGCAGTGGTAAGGGGTCCACTAATGAAAAACTGTTTTTT

d_gene: .
v_gene: TRBV12-5
j_gene: TRBJ2-7
len: 12
abundance: few
CDR3aa: CASGRVSYEQYF
CDR3nt: TGTGCTAGTGGTAGGGTCTCCTACGAGCAGTACTTC

d_gene: TRBD1
v_gene: TRBV20-1
j_gene: TRBJ1-2
len: 12
abundance: .
CDR3aa: CSARTGSYGYTF
CDR3nt: TGCAGTGCTAGGACAGGGAGTTATGGCTACACCTTC

d_gene: .
v_gene: TRBV7-8
j_gene: TRBJ2-5
len: 17
abundance: many
CDR3aa: CASSLNLLGTPMETQYF
CDR3nt: TGTGCCAGCAGCTTAAATCTCTTGGGGACTCCCATGGAGACCCAGTACTTC

d_gene: .
v_gene: TRBV4-1
j_gene: TRBJ1-5
len: 17
abundance: .
CDR3aa: CASSQEEGQGMDQPQHF
CDR3nt: TGCGCCAGCAGCCAAGAAGAGGGGCAGGGGATGGATCAGCCCCAGCATTTT

d_gene: .
v_gene: TRBV7-2
j_gene: TRBJ2-2
len: 15
abundance: few
CDR3aa: CASSGDQADTGELFF
CDR3nt: TGTGCCAGCAGCGGGGACCAGGCGGACACCGGGGAGCTGTTTTTT

d_gene: TRBD2
v_gene: TRBV20-1
j_gene: TRBJ2-1
len: 17
abundance: .
CDR3aa: CSVPKFSAGGPYNEQFF
CDR3nt: TGCAGTGTTCCCAAATTTTCAGCGGGAGGGCCCTACAATGAGCAGTTCTTC

d_gene: TRBD2
v_gene: TRBV7-8
j_gene: TRBJ2-5
len: 16
abundance: few
CDR3aa: CASSPRVAGLQETQYF
CDR3nt: TGTGCCAGCAGCCCGAGGGTAGCGGGACTCCAAGAGACCCAGTACTTC

d_gene: TRBD1
v_gene: TRBV7-9
j_gene: TRBJ1-2
len: 14
abundance: .
CDR3aa: CASSLVEGARGYTF
CDR3nt: TGTGCCAGCAGCTTAGTGGAGGGGGCGCGTGGCTACACCTTC

d_gene: TRBD1
v_gene: TRBV28
j_gene: TRBJ2-7
len: 16
abundance: .
CDR3aa: CASSTNRGERSYEQYF
CDR3nt: TGTGCCAGCAGTACAAACAGGGGGGAGAGATCCTACGAGCAGTACTTC

d_gene: TRBD1
v_gene: TRBV28
j_gene: TRBJ1-1
len: 13
abundance: .
CDR3aa: CASSLGTGVQAFF
CDR3nt: TGTGCCAGCAGTTTAGGGACAGGGGTACAAGCTTTCTTT

d_gene: .
v_gene: TRBV7-9
j_gene: TRBJ1-1
len: 13
abundance: few
CDR3aa: CASKMGSGTEAFF
CDR3nt: TGTGCCAGCAAAATGGGGAGTGGCACTGAAGCTTTCTTT

d_gene: TRBD1
v_gene: TRBV19
j_gene: TRBJ1-2
len: 14
abundance: .
CDR3aa: CASGDRGLPYGYTF
CDR3nt: TGTGCCAGTGGAGACAGGGGGCTTCCCTATGGCTACACCTTC

d_gene: .
v_gene: TRBV7-9
j_gene: TRBJ1-4
len: 14
abundance: .
CDR3aa: CASSPTVRNEKLFF
CDR3nt: TGTGCCAGCAGCCCGACAGTGAGAAATGAAAAACTGTTTTTT

d_gene: .
v_gene: TRBV29-1
j_gene: TRBJ2-1
len: 11
abundance: once
CDR3aa: CSVGQYNEQFF
CDR3nt: TGCAGCGTTGGGCAGTACAATGAGCAGTTCTTC

d_gene: .
v_gene: TRBV4-1
j_gene: TRBJ1-1
len: 13
abundance: .
CDR3aa: CASREVGYTEAFF
CDR3nt: TGCGCCAGCAGGGAGGTCGGGTACACTGAAGCTTTCTTT

d_gene: .
v_gene: TRBV7-6
j_gene: TRBJ1-1
len: 12
abundance: once
CDR3aa: CASLLGGTEAFF
CDR3nt: TGTGCCAGCCTCTTGGGGGGAACTGAAGCTTTCTTT

d_gene: TRBD1
v_gene: TRBV7-9
j_gene: TRBJ2-1
len: 20
abundance: few
CDR3aa: CASSPRTGKNQKSSYNEQFF
CDR3nt: TGTGCCAGCAGCCCTCGGACAGGGAAGAACCAAAAAAGCTCCTACAATGAGCAGTTCTTC

d_gene: .
v_gene: TRBV5-8
j_gene: TRBJ1-3
len: 15
abundance: .
CDR3aa: CASSLVASSGNTIYF
CDR3nt: TGTGCCAGCAGCTTGGTGGCCTCCTCTGGAAACACCATATATTTT

d_gene: .
v_gene: TRBV20-1
j_gene: TRBJ2-3
len: 14
abundance: .
CDR3aa: CSARKAFETDTQYF
CDR3nt: TGCAGTGCTCGTAAGGCCTTCGAGACAGATACGCAGTATTTT

d_gene: .
v_gene: TRBV5-1
j_gene: TRBJ2-7
len: 15
abundance: .
CDR3aa: CASSFLASPLVEQYF
CDR3nt: TGCGCCAGCAGCTTTCTAGCGTCCCCCCTGGTCGAGCAGTACTTC

d_gene: .
v_gene: TRBV6-1
j_gene: TRBJ2-7
len: 14
abundance: .
CDR3aa: CASTRTAGRNEQYF
CDR3nt: TGTGCCAGCACCCGAACGGCAGGGAGGAACGAGCAGTACTTC

d_gene: TRBD2
v_gene: TRBV9
j_gene: TRBJ2-2
len: 16
abundance: .
CDR3aa: CASGGGSGGDTGELFF
CDR3nt: TGTGCCAGCGGGGGTGGTAGCGGGGGAGACACCGGGGAGCTGTTTTTT

d_gene: TRBD1
v_gene: TRBV20-1
j_gene: TRBJ2-7
len: 13
abundance: .
CDR3aa: CSAVVDRDYEQYF
CDR3nt: TGCAGTGCTGTGGTGGACAGGGACTACGAGCAGTACTTC

d_gene: .
v_gene: TRBV11-3
j_gene: TRBJ2-3
len: 15
abundance: few
CDR3aa: CASSPGQGSTDTQYF
CDR3nt: TGTGCCAGCAGCCCCGGGCAGGGTAGCACAGATACGCAGTATTTT

d_gene: .
v_gene: TRBV27
j_gene: TRBJ1-1
len: 15
abundance: .
CDR3aa: CASSLSTPYDTEAFF
CDR3nt: TGTGCCAGCAGTTTATCAACCCCGTACGACACTGAAGCTTTCTTT

d_gene: .
v_gene: TRBV7-9
j_gene: TRBJ2-7
len: 14
abundance: .
CDR3aa: CASTLVRDPYEQYF
CDR3nt: TGTGCCAGCACCCTGGTGAGGGACCCCTACGAGCAGTACTTC

d_gene: .
v_gene: TRBV7-4
j_gene: TRBJ2-5
len: 14
abundance: once
CDR3aa: CASSFIGRQETQYF
CDR3nt: TGTGCCAGCAGCTTTATAGGCAGGCAAGAGACCCAGTACTTC

d_gene: .
v_gene: TRBV30
j_gene: TRBJ1-5
len: 14
abundance: few
CDR3aa: CAWSRAYSNQPQHF
CDR3nt: TGTGCCTGGAGCAGAGCCTATAGCAATCAGCCCCAGCATTTT

d_gene: .
v_gene: TRBV29-1
j_gene: TRBJ2-7
len: 15
abundance: .
CDR3aa: CSVEDGRWGRYEQYF
CDR3nt: TGCAGCGTTGAGGATGGACGGTGGGGGAGGTACGAGCAGTACTTC